The 31 T cell receptor beta chains presented below share a single source sample, sequenced in a study of control samples from healthy donors and cancer patients (dated by TCRdb to about 2020). Library construction relied on the immunoSEQ multiplex PCR assay. TCRdb holds this immuneACCESS table with in-frame rearrangements only. Some clones are missing; in checked studies, unresolved V genes explain under half, and the rest has no known cause. The sample table lists approximately 85,000 clones, about 88% of them with a count of one. The top ten hold about 7.6% of the sample. The sample taken for sequencing was blood. The origin of the receptors is a woman aged 55 to 70 in good health.

The chain uses TRBV19 and TRBJ2-5, with 9 bases lining up with TRBD2. From germline, CDR1 is LNHDA and CDR2 SQIVND (reference sequence). This CDR3 has 15 residues. J gave up 5 bases and V 6 bases, and 10 bases lay outside the gene matches. The CDR3 is CASRIHSGRGETQYF. CDR3 in DNA: TGTGCCAGTAGGATACATAGCGGGAGAGGGGAGACCCAGTACTTC.

CDR3 residues: CAISESTPGYGYTF. DNA for the CDR3: TGTGCCATCAGTGAGTCGACTCCCGGCTATGGCTACACCTTC. The genes are TRBV10-3 and TRBJ1-2; no reliable D call. Germline lookup yields CDR1 ENHRY and CDR2 SYGVKD. V gave up 0 bases and J gave up 4 bases, with 9 bases separating them. The CDR3 is made up of 14 amino acids.

The chain joins TRBV18 to TRBJ2-2, with D perhaps TRBD1 or TRBD2 (5 bases each). Trimming took off 1 base at V and 0 bases at J, with 9 bases between the two ends. CDR3 length: 16 residues. The germline gives CDR1 KGHSH, CDR2 LQKENI. CDR3 sequence reads: CASSPQGRANTGELFF. DNA of the CDR3: TGTGCCAGCTCACCACAGGGACGCGCGAACACCGGGGAGCTGTTTTTT.

The chain combines TRBV19 with TRBJ2-7; D tentatively fits TRBD1 or TRBD2 (5 bases each). The germline V gene encodes CDR1 LNHDA and CDR2 SQIVND (reference sequence). Trimming shortened V by 4 bases and J by 2 bases, and 18 bases separated the two germline ends. CDR3 size: 16 residues. This CDR3 reads CASSTPTGLTPYEQYF. The CDR3 DNA follows: TGTGCCAGTAGTACCCCCACGGGGCTGACCCCCTACGAGCAGTACTTC. The full variable domain, rest sourced from reference TRBV19 and TRBJ2-7, is DGGITQSPKYLFRKEGQNVTLSCEQNLNHDAMYWYRQDPGQGLRLIYYSQIVNDFQKGDIAEGYSVSREKKESFPLTVTSAQKNPTAFYLCASSTPTGLTPYEQYFGPGTRLTVT.

The rearrangement joins TRBV5-5 to TRBJ2-5; 7 bases align to TRBD2. Germline V gene lookup returns CDR1 SGHKS and CDR2 YYEKEE (reference sequence). CDR3 length: 14 amino acids. J was trimmed by 3 bases and V by 3 bases; bases with no gene match: 5. As DNA, the CDR3 is TGTGCCAGCAGCTCGGGGAGGGCCGAAGAGACCCAGTACTTC. This gives the protein CASSSGRAEETQYF.

The chain carries TRBV7-9 and TRBJ1-2; D remains unclear. The CDR3 loop spans 14 amino acids. Germline V gives CDR1 SEHNR, CDR2 FQNEAQ (reference sequence). V was clipped by 1 base and J by 1 base, with 7 bases between them. CDR3 loop: CASSLVGDNYGYTF. The CDR3 region has the DNA TGTGCCAGCAGCTTAGTCGGAGATAACTATGGCTACACCTTC. Together with reference TRBV7-9 and TRBJ1-2, the CDR3 gives the full variable domain: DTGVSQNPRHKITKRGQNVTFRCDPISEHNRLYWYRQTLGQGPEFLTYFQNEAQLEKSRLLSDRFSAERPKGSFSTLEIQRTEQGDSAMYLCASSLVGDNYGYTFGSGTRLTVV.

The chain combines TRBV5-1 with TRBJ2-1; tentatively, D is TRBD2 (6 bases). Between the trimmed V and J ends, which lost 4 bases and 9 bases, there was a span of 17 bases. Germline CDR1 and CDR2: SGHRS and YFSETQ. The CDR3 loop spans 14 amino acids. The CDR3, as DNA: TGCGCCAGCAGCGGGTGGGGGACTCGAGGTGAGCAGTTCTTC. This sequence encodes CASSGWGTRGEQFF.

The chain is built from TRBV5-4 and TRBJ1-6, with D perhaps matching TRBD1 (6 bases). The germline V gene encodes CDR1 SGHNT and CDR2 YYREEE (reference sequence). The CDR3 consists of 17 residues. Trimming stripped 3 bases from V and 0 bases from J, with 13 bases between. The CDR3 DNA follows: TGTGCCAGCAGCTCAGGACAGACCAGCTCCTATAATTCACCCCTCCACTTT. Amino acid sequence: CASSSGQTSSYNSPLHF.

This chain uses TRBV7-9 with TRBJ2-1; 7 bases map to TRBD2. Unmatched junction bases numbered 10, after V lost 5 bases and J lost 9 bases. CDR1 is SEHNR, CDR2 FQNEAQ, per germline (reference sequence). The CDR3 has 14 residues. This CDR3 reads CASSHVGGGAEQFF. The CDR3 region has the DNA TGTGCCAGCAGCCACGTTGGGGGGGGTGCTGAGCAGTTCTTC.

This sequence joins TRBV5-1 and TRBJ1-3, with TRBD1 as a possible D gene (6 bases). Germline CDR1 and CDR2: SGHRS and YFSETQ. This CDR3 is 16 amino acids long. V lost 7 bases, J lost 2 bases, and 19 bases lay in between. The CDR3 sequence is CASAPLSRGPGNTIYF. CDR3 sequence (DNA): TGCGCCAGCGCACCTCTTTCCCGGGGGCCTGGAAACACCATATATTTT. Full variable domain (missing parts from reference TRBV5-1 and TRBJ1-3): KAGVTQTPRYLIKTRGQQVTLSCSPISGHRSVSWYQQTPGQGLQFLFEYFSETQRNKGNFPGRFSGRQFSNSRSEMNVSTLELGDSALYLCASAPLSRGPGNTIYFGEGSWLTVV.

This chain connects TRBV5-4 to TRBJ2-1; 9 nucleotides line up with TRBD2. This CDR3 is built from 14 residues. Germline V gene lookup returns CDR1 SGHNT and CDR2 YYREEE (reference sequence). The V gene end was trimmed by 4 bases and the J gene end by 4 bases; junction bases not matched to a gene: 3. The CDR3 sequence: CASSTAGGYNEQFF. The CDR3 DNA reads as TGTGCCAGCAGCACGGCGGGGGGGTACAATGAGCAGTTCTTC.

This clone was seen once. CDR3 residues: CASGLSGGNTIYF. The CDR3 DNA reads as TGTGCTAGTGGTTTGTCGGGGGGAAACACCATATATTTT. The chain uses TRBV12-5 and TRBJ1-3; no clear D gene. The germline CDR1 and CDR2 sequences are LGHNT and FRNRAP. The CDR3 totals 13 residues. The V end was cut by 2 bases, the J end by 4 bases, with 6 bases between.

The chain combines TRBV18 with TRBJ1-2, with D possibly being TRBD1 (6 bases). CDR3 length equals 15 residues. V gave up 5 bases and J gave up 2 bases, with 15 bases separating them. Germline CDR1 is KGHSH and CDR2 is LQKENI. CDR3 in amino acids: CASSLAGVFNYGYTF. The CDR3 bases are TGTGCCAGCTCATTAGCAGGGGTCTTCAACTATGGCTACACCTTC.

The J gene is TRBJ2-3, the V gene TRBV5-8; tentatively, D is TRBD1 (5 bases). Germline-derived CDR1 and CDR2 are SGHTS and YDEGEE. This CDR3 is built from 12 residues. CDR3 coding DNA: TGTGCGGAGCCCAGGGGCACAGATACGCAGTATTTT. Its protein is CAEPRGTDTQYF.

V is TRBV5-1 and J is TRBJ1-3; D not resolved. This CDR3 is 16 amino acids long. The ends were cut back, 0 bases at V and 4 bases at J, with 14 bases in the middle. The germline gives CDR1 SGHRS, CDR2 YFSETQ. As DNA, the CDR3 is TGCGCCAGCAGCTTGGCCGGCTCGGTGGCAGGAAACACCATATATTTT. This translates into CASSLAGSVAGNTIYF. Looking up the rest from reference TRBV5-1 and TRBJ1-3 gives the full variable domain: KAGVTQTPRYLIKTRGQQVTLSCSPISGHRSVSWYQQTPGQGLQFLFEYFSETQRNKGNFPGRFSGRQFSNSRSEMNVSTLELGDSALYLCASSLAGSVAGNTIYFGEGSWLTVV.

The chain carries TRBV5-4 and TRBJ1-1; unclear D gene. The CDR3 spans 14 residues. V lost 0 bases and J 2 bases, leaving 8 bases between the germline ends. CDR1 SGHNT and CDR2 YYREEE come from the germline V gene (reference sequence). This chain's CDR3 is CASSLEVINTEAFF. The CDR3 region has the DNA TGTGCCAGCAGCTTGGAAGTGATTAACACTGAAGCTTTCTTT.

V is TRBV20-1 and J is TRBJ1-2, with 8 bases aligning to TRBD1. The V and J ends lost 3 bases and 0 bases, in that order; junction bases with no gene match: 6. Germline loops: CDR1 DFQATT, CDR2 SNEGSKA (reference sequence). CDR3 size: 15 residues. CDR3 in DNA: TGCAGTGCTAGTGGGGGACAGGTCGCTAACTATGGCTACACCTTC. Protein: CSASGGQVANYGYTF.

The chain links TRBV3-1 (or the pseudogene TRBV3-2) to TRBJ2-7; 8 positions match TRBD1. From germline, CDR1 is LGHDT and CDR2 YNNKEL (reference sequence). The CDR3 sequence is 13 residues long. After removal of 4 bases from V and 4 bases from J, the junction contained 3 bases not matched to a gene. Written as DNA, the CDR3 is TGTGCCAGCAGCCGCAGGGGGCCGTACGAGCAGTACTTC. Protein product: CASSRRGPYEQYF.

V gene TRBV5-1 combines with J gene TRBJ2-7, with D uncertain. The CDR3 extends over 16 amino acids. The V end lost 2 bases, the J end lost 4 bases, and 19 bases lay between the germline ends. Germline CDR1 is SGHRS and CDR2 is YFSETQ. In DNA, the CDR3 is TGCGCCAGCAGCTTTCTCCAGGACGCAGCCCCTTACGAGCAGTACTTC. Its translation: CASSFLQDAAPYEQYF.

CDR3 loop: CASRPGLAETDTQYF. The CDR3 DNA reads TGCGCCAGCAGACCGGGACTAGCGGAAACAGATACGCAGTATTTT. The chain couples TRBV5-1 to TRBJ2-3; 11 bases agree with TRBD2. Losses at the gene ends were 5 bases for V and 3 bases for J; bases not matched to a gene: 5. The CDR3 has 15 amino acids. Germline CDR1 is SGHRS and CDR2 is YFSETQ.

A word on this clone: Different DNA sequences within this sample yield the same CDR3. The genes are TRBV14 and TRBJ1-1; D is unclear. CDR1 and CDR2 (germline): SGHDN, FVKESK. There are 15 residues in the CDR3. V gave up 0 bases and J gave up 2 bases, with 10 bases separating them. The CDR3 is CASSQEEYLNTEAFF. DNA for the CDR3: TGTGCCAGCAGCCAAGAGGAGTACCTAAACACTGAAGCTTTCTTT.

This clone was seen only once. The chain joins TRBV25-1 to TRBJ2-1; 10 positions agree with TRBD2. V lost 4 bases and J lost 6; bases outside the gene matches: 3. The CDR3 has 14 residues. The germline CDR1 and CDR2 sequences are MGHDK and SYGVNS. Written as DNA, the CDR3 is TGTGCCAGCAGTGCTAGCGGGAGCGCCAATGAGCAGTTCTTC. It encodes CASSASGSANEQFF.

CDR3 nucleotides: TGTGCCAGCAGCTTTTTCGCTGAAGCTTTCTTT. As protein: CASSFFAEAFF. The chain combines TRBV7-9 with TRBJ1-1; unclear D gene. Germline CDR1 is SEHNR and CDR2 is FQNEAQ (reference sequence). The ends were cut back, 3 bases at V and 6 bases at J, with 5 bases in the middle. This CDR3 is built from 11 residues.

A few counts support this clone. J is TRBJ2-5 and V is TRBV5-1, with TRBD1 as a possible D gene (5 bases). This CDR3 contains 15 residues. V shed 4 bases and J shed 0 bases, with 13 bases lying between them. Per the germline V gene, CDR1 is SGHRS and CDR2 is YFSETQ. The CDR3 bases are TGCGCCAGCAGCATCGGGCCAGGGAACCAAGAGACCCAGTACTTC. Translation gives CASSIGPGNQETQYF.

The rearrangement joins TRBV19 to TRBJ1-6; D possibly corresponds to TRBD1 (6 bases). The germline CDR1 and CDR2 sequences are LNHDA and SQIVND (reference sequence). The V end was cut by 6 bases, the J end by 7 bases, with 16 bases between. The CDR3 covers 15 residues. CDR3 nucleotide sequence: TGTGCCAGTAGCCAGGAGGGGGGTAACAATTCACCCCTCCACTTT. It encodes CASSQEGGNNSPLHF.

The V call is TRBV11-2, the J call TRBJ2-1; 8 nucleotides align to TRBD2. Germline CDR1 reads SGHAT; CDR2 reads FQNNGV. The CDR3 is 16 amino acids. V lost 1 base and J lost 4; bases outside the gene matches: 6. The CDR3 DNA is TGTGCCAGCAGCTTAGCGGCTAGCGGGTCTTACAATGAGCAGTTCTTC. Translating it yields CASSLAASGSYNEQFF.

V gene TRBV2 combines with J gene TRBJ2-5, with D possibly TRBD2 on 6 matching bases. The germline V and J ends were trimmed by 6 bases and 5 bases, with 10 bases remaining between them. CDR3 length: 12 residues. Germline CDR1 and CDR2: SNHLY and FYNNEI. The CDR3: CASRVGGETQYF. DNA of the CDR3: TGTGCCAGCAGGGTAGGAGGGGAGACCCAGTACTTC.

This clone ranks as medium-sized. The chain couples TRBV6-1 to TRBJ2-6; weak D call: TRBD2 (5 bases). Trimming took off 0 bases at V and 8 bases at J, with 8 bases between the two ends. The length of the CDR3 is 14 residues. Germline loops: CDR1 MNHNS, CDR2 SASEGT. This chain's CDR3 is CASSEAWEPNVLTF. The CDR3 nucleotides read TGTGCCAGCAGTGAAGCCTGGGAGCCCAACGTCCTGACTTTC.

The CDR3 spells CASSQGDGAQYF. The CDR3 region has the DNA TGTGCCAGCAGCCAAGGGGACGGTGCGCAGTATTTT. The chain joins TRBV14 to TRBJ2-3; the D call may be TRBD1 or TRBD2 (5 bases each). Germline assignment: CDR1 SGHDN and CDR2 FVKESK. Trimming left V 1 base short and J 10 bases short, with 9 bases between. The CDR3 runs to 12 residues.

The chain couples TRBV7-9 to TRBJ2-3; D gene unclear. The CDR3 has 15 amino acids. Germline V gene lookup returns CDR1 SEHNR and CDR2 FQNEAQ (reference sequence). The V end was cut by 5 bases, the J end by 0 bases, with 12 bases between. The DNA for the CDR3 is TGTGCCAGCAGCCAAGGAATACATAGCACAGATACGCAGTATTTT. This sequence encodes CASSQGIHSTDTQYF.

The chain has TRBV29-1 and TRBJ2-2; D call uncertain. Germline CDR1 is SQVTM and CDR2 is ANQGSEA. V gave up 5 bases and J gave up 1 base, with 5 bases separating them. CDR3 length equals 12 residues. CDR3 sequence reads: CSVQENTGELFF. CDR3 nucleotide sequence: TGCAGCGTTCAGGAGAACACCGGGGAGCTGTTTTTT.